What follows are 13 T cell receptor beta chains derived from one specimen sequenced in a study of cytomegalovirus exposure and HLA in healthy donors. With 60 Vbeta and 13 Jbeta primers, the PCR was carried out. Profiling relied on immunoSEQ multiplex PCR, and the TCRdb table lists in-frame clones only, not all of them. The sample has about 150,000 clones; around 75% are singletons. Sequencing was done on a sample of PBMCs. These receptors all come from a man aged 30 to 45 in good health and CMV-seropositive.

The gene calls are TRBV27 and TRBJ1-1; possible D gene TRBD1, 5 bases. V lost 2 bases to trimming and J lost 1 base, with 11 bases between them. The CDR3 runs 15 residues. Germline assignment: CDR1 MNHEY and CDR2 SMNVEV (reference sequence). The DNA of the CDR3 is TGTGCCAGCAGTTTAGTCAGGGAGGAGAACACTGAAGCTTTCTTT. The encoded protein is CASSLVREENTEAFF.

The chain uses TRBV5-1 and TRBJ2-1; TRBD1 matches at 7 bases. V gave up 0 bases and J gave up 4 bases; unmatched junction bases: 7. The CDR3 totals 16 residues. Germline loops: CDR1 SGHRS, CDR2 YFSETQ. The DNA for the CDR3 is TGCGCCAGCAGCTTGGTGGGGGACAGCCGATACAATGAGCAGTTCTTC. Translation gives CASSLVGDSRYNEQFF.

The chain carries TRBV19 and TRBJ1-5; 8 bases are a match to TRBD1. This CDR3 spans 15 amino acids. Germline assignment: CDR1 LNHDA and CDR2 SQIVND (reference sequence). Losses at the gene ends were 11 bases for V and 6 bases for J; bases not matched to a gene: 15. CDR3: CAGGQGTMKSQPQHF. CDR3 coding DNA: TGTGCCGGTGGACAGGGCACCATGAAAAGTCAGCCCCAGCATTTT.

This clone has more than one count but fewer than ten. The chain carries TRBV29-1 and TRBJ1-1; 11 bases map to TRBD1. The ends lost 3 bases at V and 9 bases at J; junction bases unmatched: 6. The length of the CDR3 is 13 residues. The germline gives CDR1 SQVTM, CDR2 ANQGSEA. The CDR3 loop is CSVDSGQGGKAFF. CDR3 DNA sequence: TGCAGCGTTGATTCGGGACAGGGGGGGAAAGCTTTCTTT.

The V call is TRBV19, the J call TRBJ1-3; 8 bases are shared with TRBD1. The V segment lost 2 bases and the J segment 8 bases; nucleotides outside the gene matches: 11. The CDR3 consists of 16 residues. Germline V lookup: CDR1 LNHDA, CDR2 SQIVND (reference sequence). The CDR3 coding sequence is TGTGCCAGTAGTATATCCCTCACTACAGGGGGAGACACCATATATTTT. Protein: CASSISLTTGGDTIYF.

This rearrangement joins TRBV7-2 to TRBJ2-3; D is perhaps TRBD1 (6 bases). CDR3 length: 18 amino acids. Looked up from germline, CDR1 is SGHTA and CDR2 is FQGNSA. The V and J ends lost 3 bases and 5 bases respectively, with 24 bases between them. CDR3 in amino acids: CASSLVPGASLFGDTQYF. The DNA of the CDR3 is TGTGCCAGCAGCTTGGTTCCAGGGGCTAGTTTATTTGGAGATACGCAGTATTTT.

The chain carries TRBV7-9 and TRBJ2-3; TRBD1 is a possible D gene (5 bases). Germline values: CDR1 SEHNR, CDR2 FQNEAQ (reference sequence). The CDR3 totals 14 residues. Trimming took off 2 bases at V and 8 bases at J, with 14 bases between the two ends. CDR3 nucleotides: TGTGCCAGCAGCTTATCCACAGGTAGAGGTACGCAGTATTTT. This sequence encodes CASSLSTGRGTQYF.

The chain joins TRBV9 to TRBJ1-2; TRBD1 matches at 9 bases. Germline values: CDR1 SGDLS, CDR2 YYNGEE. V shed 4 bases, J shed 10 bases, and the junction held 8 bases outside the gene matches. The CDR3 has 13 residues. The CDR3 coding sequence is TGTGCCAGCAGCTCGGGACAGGGTCTCTCCTACACCTTC. Protein: CASSSGQGLSYTF.

The genes are TRBV28 and TRBJ2-7; 12 bases fit TRBD2. J was trimmed by 2 bases and V by 10 bases; bases with no gene match: 6. This CDR3 has 14 residues. Germline-derived CDR1 and CDR2 are MDHEN and SYDVKM. The CDR3 loop reads CATHRLAGAYEQYF. In DNA form, the CDR3 reads TGTGCCACCCACCGACTAGCGGGGGCCTACGAGCAGTACTTC.

The genes are TRBV5-1 and TRBJ2-3, with TRBD2 identical over 12 bases. CDR3 length: 17 amino acids. Germline CDR1 and CDR2: SGHRS and YFSETQ. V was pared by 4 bases and J by 4 bases, with 10 bases of the junction left unmatched. The CDR3: CASSGETSGRPPDTQYF. CDR3 DNA sequence: TGCGCCAGCAGCGGGGAGACTAGCGGGAGACCTCCAGATACGCAGTATTTT.

V usage is TRBV4-2 and J usage is TRBJ1-2; no clear D gene. Per germline, CDR1 LGHNA and CDR2 YNFKEQ. Deletions cut 0 bases from V and 0 bases from J, with 8 bases between. CDR3 size: 15 residues. The CDR3 spells CASSQDSGSNYGYTF. In DNA form, the CDR3 reads TGTGCCAGCAGCCAAGATTCAGGATCTAACTATGGCTACACCTTC.

This clone was detected only a few times. The chain has TRBV28 and TRBJ2-2; 9 bases align to TRBD2. This CDR3 region has 14 residues. The germline V gene encodes CDR1 MDHEN and CDR2 SYDVKM. V shed 6 bases and J 4 bases; nucleotides not matched to a gene: 3. CDR3 sequence (DNA): TGTGCCAGCAGACTAGCGGGCCTCACCGGGGAGCTGTTTTTT. This encodes CASRLAGLTGELFF.

The chain has TRBV6-1 and TRBJ1-5, with D hard to call. Germline V CDR1 and CDR2: MNHNS, SASEGT. The length of the CDR3 is 13 residues. V lost 10 bases and J 3 bases, leaving 13 bases between the germline ends. CDR3 in amino acids: CANRAGSNQPQHF. The DNA for the CDR3 is TGTGCCAACCGGGCGGGATCCAATCAGCCCCAGCATTTT.